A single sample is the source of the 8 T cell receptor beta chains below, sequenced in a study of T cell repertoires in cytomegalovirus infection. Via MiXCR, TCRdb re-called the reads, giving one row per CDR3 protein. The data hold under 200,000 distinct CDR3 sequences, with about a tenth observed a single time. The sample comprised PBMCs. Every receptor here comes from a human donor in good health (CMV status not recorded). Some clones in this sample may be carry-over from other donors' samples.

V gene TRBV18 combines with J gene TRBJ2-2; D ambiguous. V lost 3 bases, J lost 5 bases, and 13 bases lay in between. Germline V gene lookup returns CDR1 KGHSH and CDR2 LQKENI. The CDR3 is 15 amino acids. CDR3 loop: CASSPRGDLTGELFF. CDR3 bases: TGTGCCAGCTCACCTCGCGGAGACCTAACCGGGGAGCTGTTTTTT.

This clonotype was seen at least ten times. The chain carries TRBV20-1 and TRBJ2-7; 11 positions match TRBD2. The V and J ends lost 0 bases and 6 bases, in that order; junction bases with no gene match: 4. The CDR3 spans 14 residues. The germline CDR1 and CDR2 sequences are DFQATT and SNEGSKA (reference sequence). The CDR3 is CSARDNLAGGEQYF. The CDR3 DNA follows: TGCAGTGCTAGAGATAACCTAGCGGGAGGCGAGCAGTACTTC.

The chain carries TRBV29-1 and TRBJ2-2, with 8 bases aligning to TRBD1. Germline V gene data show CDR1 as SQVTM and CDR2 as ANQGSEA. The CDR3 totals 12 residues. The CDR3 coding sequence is TGCACCGCGACAGGGGCGAACGGGGAGCTGTTTTTT. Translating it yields CTATGANGELFF.

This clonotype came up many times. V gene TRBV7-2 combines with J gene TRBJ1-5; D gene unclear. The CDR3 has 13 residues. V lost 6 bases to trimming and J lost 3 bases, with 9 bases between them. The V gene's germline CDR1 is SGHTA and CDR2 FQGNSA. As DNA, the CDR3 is TGTGCCAGCAGTAGGCACTTCAATCAGCCCCAGCATTTT. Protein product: CASSRHFNQPQHF.

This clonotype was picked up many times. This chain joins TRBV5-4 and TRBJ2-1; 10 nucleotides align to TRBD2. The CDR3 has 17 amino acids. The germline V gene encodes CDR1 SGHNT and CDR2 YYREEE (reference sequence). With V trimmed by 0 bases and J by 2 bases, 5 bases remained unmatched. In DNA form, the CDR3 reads TGTGCCAGCAGCTTGGCCGTAGCGGGGGGCACCTACAATGAGCAGTTCTTC. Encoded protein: CASSLAVAGGTYNEQFF. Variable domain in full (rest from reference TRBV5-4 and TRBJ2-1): ETGVTQSPTHLIKTRGQQVTLRCSSQSGHNTVSWYQQALGQGPQFIFQYYREEENGRGNFPPRFSGLQFPNYSSELNVNALELDDSALYLCASSLAVAGGTYNEQFFGPGTRLTVL.

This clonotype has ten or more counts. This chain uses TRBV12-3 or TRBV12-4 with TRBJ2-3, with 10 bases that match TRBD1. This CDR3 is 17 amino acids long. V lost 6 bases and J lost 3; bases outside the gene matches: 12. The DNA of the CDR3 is TGTGCCAGCAGGCCCACCAGACAGGGGGCATGGACAGATACGCAGTATTTT. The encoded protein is CASRPTRQGAWTDTQYF.

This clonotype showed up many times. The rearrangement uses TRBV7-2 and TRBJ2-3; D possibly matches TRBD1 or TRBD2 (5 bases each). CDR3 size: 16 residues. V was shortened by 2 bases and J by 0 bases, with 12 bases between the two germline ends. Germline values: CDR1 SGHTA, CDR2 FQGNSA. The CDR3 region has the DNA TGTGCCAGCAGCTTACGGGGCCCCTCTAGCACAGATACGCAGTATTTT. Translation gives CASSLRGPSSTDTQYF. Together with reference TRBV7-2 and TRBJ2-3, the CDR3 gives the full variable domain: GAGVSQSPSNKVTEKGKDVELRCDPISGHTALYWYRQSLGQGLEFLIYFQGNSAPDKSGLPSDRFSAERTGGSVSTLTIQRTQQEDSAVYLCASSLRGPSSTDTQYFGPGTRLTVL.

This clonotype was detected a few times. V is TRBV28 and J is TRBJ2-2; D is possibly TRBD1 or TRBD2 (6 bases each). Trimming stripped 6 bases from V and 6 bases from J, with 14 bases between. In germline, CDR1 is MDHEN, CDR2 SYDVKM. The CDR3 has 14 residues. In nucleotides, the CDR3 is TGTGCCAGCAGAAGGTGGGGGGCAGCCGGGGAGCTGTTTTTT. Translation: CASRRWGAAGELFF.